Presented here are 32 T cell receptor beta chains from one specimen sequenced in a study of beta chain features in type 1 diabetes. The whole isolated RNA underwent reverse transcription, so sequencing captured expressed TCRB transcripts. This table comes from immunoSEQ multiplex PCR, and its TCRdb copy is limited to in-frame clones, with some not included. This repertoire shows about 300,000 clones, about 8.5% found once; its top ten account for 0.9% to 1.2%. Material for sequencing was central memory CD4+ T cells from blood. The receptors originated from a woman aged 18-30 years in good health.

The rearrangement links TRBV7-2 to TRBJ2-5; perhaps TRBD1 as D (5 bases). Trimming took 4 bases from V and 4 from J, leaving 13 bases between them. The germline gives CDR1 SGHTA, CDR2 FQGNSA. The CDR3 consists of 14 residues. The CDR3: CASSSKAGPETQYF. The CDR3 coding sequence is TGTGCCAGCAGCTCCAAGGCAGGGCCAGAGACCCAGTACTTC.

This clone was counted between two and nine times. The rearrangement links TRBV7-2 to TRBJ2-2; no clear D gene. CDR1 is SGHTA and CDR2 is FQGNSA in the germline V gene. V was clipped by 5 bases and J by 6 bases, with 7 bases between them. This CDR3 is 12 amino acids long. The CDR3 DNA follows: TGTGCCAGCAGCGCCCCCCCCGGGGAGCTGTTTTTT. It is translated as CASSAPPGELFF. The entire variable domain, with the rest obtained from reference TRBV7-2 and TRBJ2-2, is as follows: GAGVSQSPSNKVTEKGKDVELRCDPISGHTALYWYRQSLGQGLEFLIYFQGNSAPDKSGLPSDRFSAERTGGSVSTLTIQRTQQEDSAVYLCASSAPPGELFFGEGSRLTVL.

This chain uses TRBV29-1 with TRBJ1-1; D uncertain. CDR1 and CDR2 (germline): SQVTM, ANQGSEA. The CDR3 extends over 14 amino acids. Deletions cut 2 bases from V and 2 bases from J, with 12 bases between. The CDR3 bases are TGCAGCGTTGAATCGGCAGCAAGAAACACTGAAGCTTTCTTT. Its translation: CSVESAARNTEAFF.

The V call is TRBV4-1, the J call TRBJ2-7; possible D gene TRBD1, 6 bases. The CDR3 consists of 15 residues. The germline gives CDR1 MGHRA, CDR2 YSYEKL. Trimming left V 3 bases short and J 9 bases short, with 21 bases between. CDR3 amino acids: CASSHPGTSRGGQYF. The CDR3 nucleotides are TGCGCCAGCAGCCACCCCGGGACAAGTAGGGGTGGGCAGTACTTC.

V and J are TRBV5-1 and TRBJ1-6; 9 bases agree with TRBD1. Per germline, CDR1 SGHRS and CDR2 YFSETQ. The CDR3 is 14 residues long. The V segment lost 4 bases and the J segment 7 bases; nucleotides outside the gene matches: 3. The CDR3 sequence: CASSRGQGNSPLHF. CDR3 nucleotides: TGCGCCAGCAGCCGGGGACAGGGAAATTCACCCCTCCACTTT.

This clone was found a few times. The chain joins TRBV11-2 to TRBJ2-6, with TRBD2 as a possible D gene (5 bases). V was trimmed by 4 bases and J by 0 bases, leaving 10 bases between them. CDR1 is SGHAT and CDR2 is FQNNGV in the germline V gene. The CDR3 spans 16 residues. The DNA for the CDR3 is TGTGCCAGCAGCTATATCCGGGGCTCTGGGGCCAACGTCCTGACTTTC. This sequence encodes CASSYIRGSGANVLTF.

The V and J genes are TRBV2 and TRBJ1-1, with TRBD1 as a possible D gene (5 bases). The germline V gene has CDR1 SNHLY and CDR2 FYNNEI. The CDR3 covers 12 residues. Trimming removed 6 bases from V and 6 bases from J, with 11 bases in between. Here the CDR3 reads CASSKTGAEAFF. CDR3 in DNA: TGTGCCAGCAGCAAAACGGGGGCTGAAGCTTTCTTT.

This CDR3 is CASSSYGKQGSYEQYF. The CDR3 DNA sequence: TGTGCCAGCAGCTCTTATGGGAAACAGGGATCCTACGAGCAGTACTTC. The chain joins TRBV7-8 to TRBJ2-7; D possibly corresponds to TRBD1 (6 bases). This CDR3 spans 16 amino acids. Germline CDR1 is SGHVS and CDR2 is FQNEAQ. V was clipped by 4 bases and J by 1 base, with 17 bases between them. Looking up the rest from reference TRBV7-8 and TRBJ2-7 gives the full variable domain: GAGVSQSPRYKVAKRGQDVALRCDPISGHVSLFWYQQALGQGPEFLTYFQNEAQLDKSGLPSDRFFAERPEGSVSTLKIQRTQQEDSAVYLCASSSYGKQGSYEQYFGPGTRLTVT.

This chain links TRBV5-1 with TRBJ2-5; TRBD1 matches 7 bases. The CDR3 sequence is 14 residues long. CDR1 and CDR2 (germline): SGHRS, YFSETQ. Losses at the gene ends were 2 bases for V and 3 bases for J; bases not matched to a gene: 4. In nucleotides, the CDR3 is TGCGCCAGCAGCTTTTATGGACAGGAAGAGACCCAGTACTTC. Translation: CASSFYGQEETQYF.

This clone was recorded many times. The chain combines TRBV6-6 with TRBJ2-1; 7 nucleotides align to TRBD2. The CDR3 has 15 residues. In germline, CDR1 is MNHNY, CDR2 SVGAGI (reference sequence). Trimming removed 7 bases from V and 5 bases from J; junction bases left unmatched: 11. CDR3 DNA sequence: TGTGCCAGCACGCTCCTAGGCGGGGGAAACAATGAGCAGTTCTTC. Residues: CASTLLGGGNNEQFF.

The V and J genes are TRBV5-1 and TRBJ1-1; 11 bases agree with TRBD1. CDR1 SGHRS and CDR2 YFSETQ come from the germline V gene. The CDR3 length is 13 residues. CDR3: CATDRGRDTEAFF. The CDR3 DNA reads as TGCGCAACGGACAGGGGGCGAGACACTGAAGCTTTCTTT.

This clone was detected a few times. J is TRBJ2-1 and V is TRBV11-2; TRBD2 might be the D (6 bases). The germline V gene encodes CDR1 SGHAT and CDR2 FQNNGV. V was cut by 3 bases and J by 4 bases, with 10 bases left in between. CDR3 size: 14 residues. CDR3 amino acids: CASSLHSGYNEQFF. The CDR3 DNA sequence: TGTGCCAGCAGCTTGCATAGCGGATACAATGAGCAGTTCTTC. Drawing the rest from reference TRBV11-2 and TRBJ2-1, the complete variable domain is EAGVAQSPRYKIIEKRQSVAFWCNPISGHATLYWYQQILGQGPKLLIQFQNNGVVDDSQLPKDRFSAERLKGVDSTLKIQPAKLEDSAVYLCASSLHSGYNEQFFGPGTRLTVL.

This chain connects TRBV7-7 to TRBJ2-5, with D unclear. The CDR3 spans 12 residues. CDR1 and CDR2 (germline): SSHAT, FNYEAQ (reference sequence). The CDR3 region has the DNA TGTGCTAGCTGTAGTTACCAAGAGACCCAGTACTTC. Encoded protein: CASCSYQETQYF. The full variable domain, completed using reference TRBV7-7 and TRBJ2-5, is GAGVSQSPRYKVTKRGQDVTLRCDPISSHATLYWYQQALGQGPEFLTYFNYEAQPDKSGLPSDRFSAERPEGSISTLTIQRTEQRDSAMYRCASCSYQETQYFGPGTRLLVL.

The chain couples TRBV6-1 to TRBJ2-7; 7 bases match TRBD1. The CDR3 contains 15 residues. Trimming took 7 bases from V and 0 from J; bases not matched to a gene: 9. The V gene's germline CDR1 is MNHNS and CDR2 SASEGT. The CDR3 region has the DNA TGTGCCAGCATGAGGACCGGGACAGACTCCTACGAGCAGTACTTC. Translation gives CASMRTGTDSYEQYF.

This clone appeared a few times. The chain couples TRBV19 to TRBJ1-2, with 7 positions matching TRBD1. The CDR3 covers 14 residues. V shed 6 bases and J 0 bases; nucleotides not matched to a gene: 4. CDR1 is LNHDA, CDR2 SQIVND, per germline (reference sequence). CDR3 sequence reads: CASSRDRANYGYTF. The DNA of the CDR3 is TGTGCCAGTAGCCGGGACAGAGCTAACTATGGCTACACCTTC.

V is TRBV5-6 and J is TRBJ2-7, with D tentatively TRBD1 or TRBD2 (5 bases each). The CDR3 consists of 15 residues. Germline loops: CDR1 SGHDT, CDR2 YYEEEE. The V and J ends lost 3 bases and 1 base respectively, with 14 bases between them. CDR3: CASSYAGTRSYEQYF. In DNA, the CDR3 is TGTGCCAGCAGCTATGCCGGGACCCGTTCCTACGAGCAGTACTTC.

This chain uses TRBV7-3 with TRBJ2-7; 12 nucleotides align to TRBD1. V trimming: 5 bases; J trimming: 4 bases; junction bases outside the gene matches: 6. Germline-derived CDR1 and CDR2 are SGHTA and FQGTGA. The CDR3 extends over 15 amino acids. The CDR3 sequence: CASSVGTGGKYEQYF. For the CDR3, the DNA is TGTGCCAGCAGCGTAGGGACAGGGGGCAAGTACGAGCAGTACTTC.

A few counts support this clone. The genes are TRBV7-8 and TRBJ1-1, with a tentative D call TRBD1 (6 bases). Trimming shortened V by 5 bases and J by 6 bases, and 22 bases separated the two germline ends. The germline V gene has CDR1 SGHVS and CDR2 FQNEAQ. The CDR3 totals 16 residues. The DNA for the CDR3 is TGTGCCAGCAGCCTCCTGGGGGCGCGAAGTCCCGCTGAAGCTTTCTTT. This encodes CASSLLGARSPAEAFF.

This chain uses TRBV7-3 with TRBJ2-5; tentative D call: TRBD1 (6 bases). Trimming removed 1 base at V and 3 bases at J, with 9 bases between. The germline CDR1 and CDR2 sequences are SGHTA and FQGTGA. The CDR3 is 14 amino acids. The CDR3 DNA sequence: TGTGCCAGCAGCTTAAGTGGGGGCGAAGAGACCCAGTACTTC. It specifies CASSLSGGEETQYF.

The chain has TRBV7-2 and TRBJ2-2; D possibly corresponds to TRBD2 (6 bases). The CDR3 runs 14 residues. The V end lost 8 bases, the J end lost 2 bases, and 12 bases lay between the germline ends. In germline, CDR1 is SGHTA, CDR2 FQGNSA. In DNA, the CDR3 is TGTGCCAGCTCCCGGGACTTCAACACCGGGGAGCTGTTTTTT. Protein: CASSRDFNTGELFF.

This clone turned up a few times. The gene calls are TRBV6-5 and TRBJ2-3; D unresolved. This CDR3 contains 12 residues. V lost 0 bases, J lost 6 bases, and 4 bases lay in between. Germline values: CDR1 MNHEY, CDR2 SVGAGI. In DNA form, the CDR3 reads TGTGCCAGCAGTTACTCGCAGGATACGCAGTATTTT. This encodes CASSYSQDTQYF.

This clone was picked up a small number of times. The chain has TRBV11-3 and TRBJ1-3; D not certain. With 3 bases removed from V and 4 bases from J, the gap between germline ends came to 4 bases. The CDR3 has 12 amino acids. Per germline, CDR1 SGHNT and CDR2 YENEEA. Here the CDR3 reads CASSLTGNTIYF. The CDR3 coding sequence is TGTGCCAGCAGCTTGACCGGAAACACCATATATTTT.

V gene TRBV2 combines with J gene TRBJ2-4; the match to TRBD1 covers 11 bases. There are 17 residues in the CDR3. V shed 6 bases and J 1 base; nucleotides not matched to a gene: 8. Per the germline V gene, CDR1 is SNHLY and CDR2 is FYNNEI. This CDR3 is CASSLDRGRGAKNIQYF. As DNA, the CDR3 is TGTGCCAGCAGCCTGGACAGGGGGCGCGGCGCCAAAAACATTCAGTACTTC.

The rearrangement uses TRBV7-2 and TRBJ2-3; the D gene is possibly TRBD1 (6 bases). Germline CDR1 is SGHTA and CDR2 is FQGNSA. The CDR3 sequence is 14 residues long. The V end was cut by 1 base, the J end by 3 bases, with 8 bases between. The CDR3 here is CASSLETGTDTQYF. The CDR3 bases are TGTGCCAGCAGCTTAGAAACAGGGACAGATACGCAGTATTTT. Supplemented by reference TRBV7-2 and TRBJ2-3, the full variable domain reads GAGVSQSPSNKVTEKGKDVELRCDPISGHTALYWYRQSLGQGLEFLIYFQGNSAPDKSGLPSDRFSAERTGGSVSTLTIQRTQQEDSAVYLCASSLETGTDTQYFGPGTRLTVL.

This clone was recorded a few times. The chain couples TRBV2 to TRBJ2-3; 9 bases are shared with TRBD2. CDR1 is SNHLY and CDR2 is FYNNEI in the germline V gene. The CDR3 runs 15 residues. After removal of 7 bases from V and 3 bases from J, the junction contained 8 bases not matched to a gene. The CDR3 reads CASTERRGGTDTQYF. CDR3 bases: TGTGCCAGCACTGAGCGGCGGGGGGGGACAGATACGCAGTATTTT.

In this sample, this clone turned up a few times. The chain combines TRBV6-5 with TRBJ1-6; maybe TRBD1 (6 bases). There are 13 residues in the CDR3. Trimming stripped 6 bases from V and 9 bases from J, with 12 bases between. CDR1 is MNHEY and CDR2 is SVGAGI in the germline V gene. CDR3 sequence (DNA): TGTGCCAGCAGCACTCGACAGGTTTCACCCCTCCACTTT. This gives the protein CASSTRQVSPLHF.

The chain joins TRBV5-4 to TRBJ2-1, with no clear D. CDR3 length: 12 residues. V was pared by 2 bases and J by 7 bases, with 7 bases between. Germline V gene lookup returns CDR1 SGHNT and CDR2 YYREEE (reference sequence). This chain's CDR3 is CASSFMGNEQFF. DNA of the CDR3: TGTGCCAGCAGCTTCATGGGGAATGAGCAGTTCTTC. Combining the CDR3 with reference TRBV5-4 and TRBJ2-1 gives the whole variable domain ETGVTQSPTHLIKTRGQQVTLRCSSQSGHNTVSWYQQALGQGPQFIFQYYREEENGRGNFPPRFSGLQFPNYSSELNVNALELDDSALYLCASSFMGNEQFFGPGTRLTVL.

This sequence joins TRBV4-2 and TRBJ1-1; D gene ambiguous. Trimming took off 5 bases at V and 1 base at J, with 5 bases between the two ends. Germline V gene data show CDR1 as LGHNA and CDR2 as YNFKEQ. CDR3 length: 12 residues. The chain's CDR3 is CASSTGNTEAFF. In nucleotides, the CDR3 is TGTGCCAGCAGCACGGGGAACACTGAAGCTTTCTTT.

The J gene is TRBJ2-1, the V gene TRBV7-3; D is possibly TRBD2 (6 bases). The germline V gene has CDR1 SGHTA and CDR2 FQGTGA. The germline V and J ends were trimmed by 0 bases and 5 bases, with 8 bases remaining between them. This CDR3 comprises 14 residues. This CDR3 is CASSLTGGNNEQFF. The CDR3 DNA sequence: TGTGCCAGCAGCTTAACTGGGGGGAACAATGAGCAGTTCTTC.

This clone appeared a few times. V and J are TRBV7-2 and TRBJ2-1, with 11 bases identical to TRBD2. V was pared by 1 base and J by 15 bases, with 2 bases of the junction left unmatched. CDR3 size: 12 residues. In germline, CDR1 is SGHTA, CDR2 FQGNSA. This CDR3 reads CASSLGGTSGFF. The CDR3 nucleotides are TGTGCCAGCAGCTTAGGTGGGACTAGCGGGTTCTTC.

In nucleotides, the CDR3 is TGCGCCAGCAGCTTGTATGGCGGGGGAGACAATGAGCAGTTCTTC. The encoded protein is CASSLYGGGDNEQFF. This chain links TRBV5-1 with TRBJ2-1; 7 bases agree with TRBD2. CDR3 length: 15 residues. The germline CDR1 and CDR2 sequences are SGHRS and YFSETQ. With V trimmed by 1 base and J by 5 bases, 6 bases remained unmatched.

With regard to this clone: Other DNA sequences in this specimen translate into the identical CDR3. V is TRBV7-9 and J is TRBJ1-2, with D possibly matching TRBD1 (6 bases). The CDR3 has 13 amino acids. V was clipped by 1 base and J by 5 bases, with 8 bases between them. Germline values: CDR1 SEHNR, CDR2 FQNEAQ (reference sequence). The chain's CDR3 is CASSLGTGYGYTF. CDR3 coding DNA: TGTGCCAGCAGCTTAGGCACAGGGTATGGCTACACCTTC.